Presented here are 18 T cell receptor beta chains from one specimen sequenced in a study of T-cell reconstitution after alpha-beta-depleted transplantation in children. As it was prepared, the TCRbeta library received unique molecular identifiers. One entry per CDR3 protein, called by TCRdb with MiXCR from the PCR reads. The table has a few hundred thousand distinct CDR3 sequences, approximately 12% seen once. This specimen was PBMCs from the stem cell graft donor, taken from the stem cell graft. These receptors were collected from a human donor who donated a stem cell graft to a child with combined immunodeficiency.

This chain connects TRBV5-1 to TRBJ1-2; D remains ambiguous. Germline assignment: CDR1 SGHRS and CDR2 YFSETQ. Trimming stripped 3 bases from V and 4 bases from J, with 16 bases between. The length of the CDR3 is 15 residues. The CDR3 region is CASSWVGSFGYGYTF. DNA for the CDR3: TGCGCCAGCAGCTGGGTAGGGTCGTTTGGCTATGGCTACACCTTC.

This rearrangement joins TRBV6-2 or TRBV6-3 to TRBJ2-1; 8 positions match TRBD1. V lost 0 bases and J lost 7; bases outside the gene matches: 14. Per the germline V gene, CDR1 is MNHEY and CDR2 is SVGEGT. The CDR3 runs 18 residues. The CDR3 spells CASSYSPRAQGAFNEQFF. CDR3 nucleotide sequence: TGTGCCAGCAGTTACTCGCCAAGGGCCCAGGGGGCCTTTAATGAGCAGTTCTTC.

At least ten counts were recorded for this clonotype. The rearrangement links TRBV7-2 to TRBJ2-5; D unresolved. Trimming pared 5 bases from V and 0 bases from J, leaving 7 bases between. CDR1 SGHTA and CDR2 FQGNSA come from the germline V gene. This CDR3 region has 13 residues. As DNA, the CDR3 is TGTGCCAGCAGCCGATCGTACCAAGAGACCCAGTACTTC. As protein: CASSRSYQETQYF.

This clonotype was counted a few times. The rearrangement links TRBV7-9 to TRBJ2-7, with D perhaps TRBD2 (5 bases). V shed 3 bases and J shed 0 bases, with 9 bases lying between them. The CDR3 has 14 residues. The germline V gene encodes CDR1 SEHNR and CDR2 FQNEAQ (reference sequence). Written as DNA, the CDR3 is TGTGCCAGCAGCTTTGAGCTAGCCTCCTACGAGCAGTACTTC. It yields the protein CASSFELASYEQYF.

The J gene is TRBJ1-4, the V gene TRBV5-1; 9 bases are shared with TRBD1. The V and J ends lost 3 bases and 3 bases, in that order; junction bases with no gene match: 9. CDR1 and CDR2 from the germline V gene are SGHRS and YFSETQ. CDR3 size: 17 residues. Written as DNA, the CDR3 is TGCGCCAGCAGCTCGGGCTGGACAGGGGCAGCTAATGAAAAACTGTTTTTT. Translated, it gives CASSSGWTGAANEKLFF.

This clonotype was seen a few times. The chain uses TRBV7-8 and TRBJ2-3; 8 positions agree with TRBD2. CDR3 length equals 16 residues. CDR1 SGHVS and CDR2 FQNEAQ come from the germline V gene. The V gene end was trimmed by 5 bases and the J gene end by 3 bases; junction bases not matched to a gene: 10. The CDR3 region is CASSVGPGLVTDTQYF. In DNA, the CDR3 is TGTGCCAGCAGCGTCGGACCGGGACTAGTGACAGATACGCAGTATTTT.

This clonotype was detected a few times. The chain has TRBV20-1 and TRBJ1-6, with TRBD1 identical over 10 bases. The ends lost 5 bases at V and 10 bases at J; junction bases unmatched: 14. The germline gives CDR1 DFQATT, CDR2 SNEGSKA (reference sequence). The CDR3 is 16 residues long. The CDR3 sequence: CSAPTQTGGAGSPLHF. The CDR3 DNA follows: TGCAGTGCTCCGACCCAGACAGGGGGCGCGGGCTCACCCCTCCACTTT.

In this sample, this clonotype turned up many times. The J gene is TRBJ2-7, the V gene TRBV9; 11 bases agree with TRBD1. V lost 0 bases, J lost 7 bases, and 9 bases stayed unmatched. CDR1 SGDLS and CDR2 YYNGEE come from the germline V gene. This CDR3 contains 16 residues. CDR3 sequence reads: CASSVEGGTGGREQYF. As DNA, the CDR3 is TGTGCCAGCAGCGTAGAAGGGGGGACAGGGGGTCGGGAGCAGTACTTC.

This sequence joins TRBV7-9 and TRBJ2-6; 9 bases are a match to TRBD1. Germline V gives CDR1 SEHNR, CDR2 FQNEAQ (reference sequence). The CDR3 is made up of 17 amino acids. V gave up 6 bases and J gave up 0 bases; unmatched junction bases: 6. The CDR3 DNA reads TGTGCCAGCAGTCGAGACAGGGGGGCCTCTGGGGCCAACGTCCTGACTTTC. Its translation: CASSRDRGASGANVLTF.

The table lists this clonotype with many counts. The chain couples TRBV4-3 to TRBJ1-1; TRBD1 agrees at 8 bases. This CDR3 is 16 amino acids long. Germline trimming cut 0 bases from V and 5 bases from J; bases unmatched to any gene: 8. Per germline, CDR1 LGHNA and CDR2 YSLEER. CDR3 DNA: TGCGCCAGCAGCCAAGATCCCGGGACAGGTCGGACTGAAGCTTTCTTT. This codes for CASSQDPGTGRTEAFF.

This clonotype has a count of ten or more. The chain employs TRBV5-1 and TRBJ2-3; 10 bases agree with TRBD2. The trim removed 2 bases at V and 0 bases at J, leaving 3 bases unmatched. Germline V gene sequence: CDR1 SGHRS, CDR2 YFSETQ. The CDR3 consists of 16 residues. The CDR3 nucleotides are TGCGCCAGCAGCTTCGGACTAGCGGCGAGCACAGATACGCAGTATTTT. It encodes CASSFGLAASTDTQYF.

This clonotype was observed at least ten times. V is TRBV10-3 and J is TRBJ1-4; TRBD1 matches 9 bases. With 10 bases clipped from V and 8 bases from J, the junction kept 14 bases outside the gene matches. CDR1 and CDR2 (germline): ENHRY, SYGVKD. CDR3 size: 15 residues. In DNA form, the CDR3 reads TGTGCCACCAGGGACAGGGAAAGAGAGGAGGAAAAACTGTTTTTT. It translates to CATRDREREEEKLFF.

This clonotype turned up a few times. The gene calls are TRBV7-2 and TRBJ1-2, with D unclear. V shed 0 bases and J shed 8 bases, with 13 bases lying between them. The CDR3 consists of 14 residues. Germline V CDR1 and CDR2: SGHTA, FQGNSA. The CDR3 region has the DNA TGTGCCAGCAGCTTAGCATCGGGAGTTGACGGCTACACCTTC. It yields the protein CASSLASGVDGYTF.

V usage is TRBV29-1 and J usage is TRBJ2-7; the D gene is possibly TRBD1 (6 bases). This CDR3 comprises 14 residues. V was cut by 0 bases and J by 2 bases, with 11 bases left in between. In germline, CDR1 is SQVTM, CDR2 ANQGSEA. The CDR3 sequence is CSVEDAGAPYEQYF. The CDR3 DNA reads as TGCAGCGTTGAAGATGCAGGGGCCCCCTACGAGCAGTACTTC.

This clonotype has just a few counts. This rearrangement joins TRBV30 to TRBJ1-2; 12 bases map to TRBD1. In germline, CDR1 is GTSNPN, CDR2 SVGIG (reference sequence). This CDR3 spans 15 amino acids. V was pared by 3 bases and J by 6 bases, with 8 bases of the junction left unmatched. This CDR3 is CAWRETGQGANGYTF. DNA of the CDR3: TGTGCCTGGAGAGAAACGGGACAGGGGGCCAATGGCTACACCTTC.

The chain carries TRBV4-2 and TRBJ1-4; D unresolved. This CDR3 has 19 amino acids. CDR1 is LGHNA and CDR2 is YNFKEQ in the germline V gene. V was pared by 4 bases and J by 8 bases, with 29 bases between. The CDR3 region is CASSPHFSLTGTHTEKLFF. CDR3 DNA: TGTGCCAGCAGCCCACACTTCTCCCTAACTGGAACCCACACAGAAAAACTGTTTTTT.

This clonotype has more than one count but fewer than ten. J is TRBJ2-3 and V is TRBV6-4, with a tentative D call TRBD1 (6 bases). Germline V CDR1 and CDR2: MRHNA, SNTAGT. V gave up 3 bases and J gave up 2 bases, with 15 bases separating them. The CDR3 is 16 residues long. DNA for the CDR3: TGTGCCAGCAGTGAAAGGGGCCAGGGGTACACAGATACGCAGTATTTT. This gives the protein CASSERGQGYTDTQYF.

This chain links TRBV7-2 with TRBJ2-3, with 10 bases matching TRBD2. V trimming: 2 bases; J trimming: 15 bases; junction bases outside the gene matches: 14. The germline V gene encodes CDR1 SGHTA and CDR2 FQGNSA. This CDR3 comprises 15 residues. The CDR3 is CASSLLSSGGALAYF. The CDR3 DNA reads as TGTGCCAGCAGCTTATTATCCAGCGGGGGGGCGTTAGCCTATTTT.